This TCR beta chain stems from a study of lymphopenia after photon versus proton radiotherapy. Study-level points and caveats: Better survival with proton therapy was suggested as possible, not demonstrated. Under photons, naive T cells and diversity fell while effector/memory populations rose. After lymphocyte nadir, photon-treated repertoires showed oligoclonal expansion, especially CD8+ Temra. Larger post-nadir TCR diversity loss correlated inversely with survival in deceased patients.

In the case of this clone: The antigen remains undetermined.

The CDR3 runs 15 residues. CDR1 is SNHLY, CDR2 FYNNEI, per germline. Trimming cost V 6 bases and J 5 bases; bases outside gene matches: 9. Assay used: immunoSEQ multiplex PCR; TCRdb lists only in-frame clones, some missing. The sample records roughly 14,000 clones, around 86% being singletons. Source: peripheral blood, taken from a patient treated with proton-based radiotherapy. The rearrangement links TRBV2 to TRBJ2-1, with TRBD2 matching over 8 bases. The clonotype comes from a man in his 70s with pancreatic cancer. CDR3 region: CASSVLAGGHNEQFF. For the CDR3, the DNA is TGTGCCAGCAGCGTACTCGCGGGAGGACACAATGAGCAGTTCTTC. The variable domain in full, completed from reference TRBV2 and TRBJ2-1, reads EPEVTQTPSHQVTQMGQEVILRCVPISNHLYFYWYRQILGQKVEFLVSFYNNEISEKSEIFDDQFSVERPDGSNFTLKIRSTKLEDSAMYFCASSVLAGGHNEQFFGPGTRLTVL.